This T cell receptor beta chain was sequenced in a study of metastatic and nonmetastatic thyroid tumors. Study-wide background: Across blood and tumor or nodule tissue, repertoires from malignant and benign thyroid patients were compared with one another.

Notes on the study in general: In both blood and tumor samples, TCR beta diversity was reported significantly higher for malignant than benign nodules.

This clone was seen many times. Its antigen is currently unknown. None of the patients had undergone any treatment ahead of thyroid surgery. Original processing notes: The study took CDR3 differences across clinicopathological groups and made a distant-metastasis classifier for papillary thyroid cancer from them. With MiXCR, TCRdb reprocessed the PCR reads. The authors' filters were not applied to this entry. The sample holds about 34,000 clones; about 15% are singletons and the top ten take 3% to 4%. Sequencing was done on a sample of blood. The source of this sequence is a female donor with papillary thyroid cancer or a benign thyroid nodule (not recorded which). Some clones in this sample may be carry-over from other donors' samples.

CDR3 loop: CASSPVAGQDYIPFTDTQYF. The CDR3, as DNA: TGTGCCAGCAGCCCTGTCGCGGGACAGGACTATATTCCTTTCACAGATACGCAGTATTTT. The V call is TRBV7-8, the J call TRBJ2-3, with 8 bases matching TRBD1. CDR1 is SGHVS, CDR2 FQNEAQ, per germline. Trimming cost V 5 bases and J 2 bases; bases outside gene matches: 21. This CDR3 is 20 amino acids long.